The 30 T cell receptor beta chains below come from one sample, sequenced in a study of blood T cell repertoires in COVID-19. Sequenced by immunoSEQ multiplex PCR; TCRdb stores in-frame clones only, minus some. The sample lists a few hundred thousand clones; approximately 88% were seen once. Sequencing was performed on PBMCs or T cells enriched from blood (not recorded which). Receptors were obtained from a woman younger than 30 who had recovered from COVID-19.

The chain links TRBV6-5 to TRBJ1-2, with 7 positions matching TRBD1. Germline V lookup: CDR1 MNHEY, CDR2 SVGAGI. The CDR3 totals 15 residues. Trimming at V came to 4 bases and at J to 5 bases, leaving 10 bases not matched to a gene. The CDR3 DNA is TGTGCCAGCAGTTCCCGACAGGGAATATGGTATGGCTACACCTTC. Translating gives CASSSRQGIWYGYTF.

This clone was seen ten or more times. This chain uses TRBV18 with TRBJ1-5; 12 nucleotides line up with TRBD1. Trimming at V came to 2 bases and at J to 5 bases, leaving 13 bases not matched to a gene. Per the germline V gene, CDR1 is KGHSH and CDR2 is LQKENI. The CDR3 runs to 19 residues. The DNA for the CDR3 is TGTGCCAGCTCACCAGCCGGGTGGGACAGGGGGCGAGGTGATCAGCCCCAGCATTTT. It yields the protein CASSPAGWDRGRGDQPQHF.

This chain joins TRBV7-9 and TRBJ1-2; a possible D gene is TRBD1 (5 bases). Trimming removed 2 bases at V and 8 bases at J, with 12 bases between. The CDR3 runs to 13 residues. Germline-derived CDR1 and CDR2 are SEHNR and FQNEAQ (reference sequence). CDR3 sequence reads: CASSLSAGEGYTF. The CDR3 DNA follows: TGTGCCAGCAGCTTATCCGCGGGGGAGGGCTACACCTTC.

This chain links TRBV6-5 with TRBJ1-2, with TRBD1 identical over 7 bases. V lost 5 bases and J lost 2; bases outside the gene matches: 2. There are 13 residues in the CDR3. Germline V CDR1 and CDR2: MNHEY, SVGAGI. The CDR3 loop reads CASSKDRNYGYTF. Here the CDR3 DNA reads TGTGCCAGCAGTAAGGACAGGAACTATGGCTACACCTTC.

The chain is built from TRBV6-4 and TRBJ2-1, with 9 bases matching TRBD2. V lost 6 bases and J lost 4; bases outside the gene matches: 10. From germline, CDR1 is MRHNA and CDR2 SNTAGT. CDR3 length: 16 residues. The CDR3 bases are TGTGCCAGCAGCCCAAATAGCGGGAGTGGATACAATGAGCAGTTCTTC. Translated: CASSPNSGSGYNEQFF.

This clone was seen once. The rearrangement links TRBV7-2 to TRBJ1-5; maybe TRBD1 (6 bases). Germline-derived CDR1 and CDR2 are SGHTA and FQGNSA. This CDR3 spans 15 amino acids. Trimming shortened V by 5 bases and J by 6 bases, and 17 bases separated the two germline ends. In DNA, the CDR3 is TGTGCCAGCAGCGCCAGGGGTGGGGCGGGTCAGCCCCAGCATTTT. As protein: CASSARGGAGQPQHF.

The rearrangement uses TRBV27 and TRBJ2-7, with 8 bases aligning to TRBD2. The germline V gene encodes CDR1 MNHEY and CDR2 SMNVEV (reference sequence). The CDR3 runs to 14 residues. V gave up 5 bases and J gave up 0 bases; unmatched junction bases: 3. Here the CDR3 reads CASSPSGGSYEQYF. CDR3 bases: TGTGCCAGCAGTCCCAGCGGGGGCTCCTACGAGCAGTACTTC.

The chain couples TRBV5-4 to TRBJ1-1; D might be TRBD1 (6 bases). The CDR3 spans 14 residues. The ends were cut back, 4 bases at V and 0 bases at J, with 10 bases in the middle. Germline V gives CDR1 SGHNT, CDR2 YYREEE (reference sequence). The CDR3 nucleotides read TGTGCCAGCAGCGTGGACAGCCTGAACACTGAAGCTTTCTTT. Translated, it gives CASSVDSLNTEAFF.

CDR3 nucleotides: TGTGCCAGCAGCCCCGACAGGAACTATGGCTACACCTTC. Its translation is CASSPDRNYGYTF. V is TRBV7-3 and J is TRBJ1-2, with TRBD1 as a possible D gene (6 bases). This CDR3 contains 13 residues. Germline V CDR1 and CDR2: SGHTA, FQGTGA. Trimming pared 5 bases from V and 2 bases from J, leaving 9 bases between. Using reference TRBV7-3 and TRBJ1-2 for the parts outside the CDR3, the full variable domain is GAGVSQTPSNKVTEKGKYVELRCDPISGHTALYWYRQSLGQGPEFLIYFQGTGAADDSGLPNDRFFAVRPEGSVSTLKIQRTERGDSAVYLCASSPDRNYGYTFGSGTRLTVV.

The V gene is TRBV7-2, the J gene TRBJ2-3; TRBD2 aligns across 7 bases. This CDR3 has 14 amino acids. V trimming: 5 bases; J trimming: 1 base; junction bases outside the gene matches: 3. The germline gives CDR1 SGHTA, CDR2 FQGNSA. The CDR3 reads CASSPGGGTDTQYF. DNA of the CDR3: TGTGCCAGCAGCCCGGGGGGTGGCACAGATACGCAGTATTTT.

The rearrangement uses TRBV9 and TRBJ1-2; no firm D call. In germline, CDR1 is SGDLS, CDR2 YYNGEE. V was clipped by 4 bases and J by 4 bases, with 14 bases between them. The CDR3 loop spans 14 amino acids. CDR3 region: CASSPVTRGYGYTF. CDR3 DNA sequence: TGTGCCAGCAGCCCCGTGACTCGAGGCTATGGCTACACCTTC.

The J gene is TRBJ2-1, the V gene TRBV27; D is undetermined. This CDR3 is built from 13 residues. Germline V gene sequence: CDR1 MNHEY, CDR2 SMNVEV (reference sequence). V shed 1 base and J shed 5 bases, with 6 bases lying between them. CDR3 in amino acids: CASSLFRDNEQFF. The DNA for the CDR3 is TGTGCCAGCAGTTTATTTCGAGACAATGAGCAGTTCTTC.

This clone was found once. This chain's CDR3 is CASSWGGGSMSSYNEQFF. The CDR3 nucleotides are TGTGCCAGCAGCTGGGGAGGCGGCTCGATGAGCTCCTACAATGAGCAGTTCTTC. This sequence joins TRBV5-4 and TRBJ2-1; D is perhaps TRBD2 (6 bases). This CDR3 spans 18 amino acids. Per germline, CDR1 SGHNT and CDR2 YYREEE (reference sequence). Between the trimmed V and J ends, which lost 3 bases and 0 bases, there was a span of 19 bases.

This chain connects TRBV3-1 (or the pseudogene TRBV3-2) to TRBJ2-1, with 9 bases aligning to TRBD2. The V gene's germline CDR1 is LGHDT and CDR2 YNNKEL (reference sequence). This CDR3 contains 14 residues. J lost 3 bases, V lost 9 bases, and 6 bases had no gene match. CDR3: CASGSRGGYNEQFF. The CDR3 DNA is TGTGCCAGTGGCTCGCGGGGGGGCTACAATGAGCAGTTCTTC.

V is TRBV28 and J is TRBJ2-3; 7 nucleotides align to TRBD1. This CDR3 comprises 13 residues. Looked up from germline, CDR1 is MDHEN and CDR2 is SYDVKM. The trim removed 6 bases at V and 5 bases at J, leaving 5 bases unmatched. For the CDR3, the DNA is TGTGCCAGCAGCGAGACAGGGCAAGATACGCAGTATTTT. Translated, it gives CASSETGQDTQYF.

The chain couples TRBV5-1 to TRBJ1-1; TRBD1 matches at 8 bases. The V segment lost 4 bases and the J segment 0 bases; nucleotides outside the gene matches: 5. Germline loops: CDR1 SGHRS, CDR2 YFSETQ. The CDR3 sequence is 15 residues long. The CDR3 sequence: CASSPRTGLNTEAFF. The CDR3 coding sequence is TGCGCCAGCAGCCCCAGGACAGGGTTGAACACTGAAGCTTTCTTT.

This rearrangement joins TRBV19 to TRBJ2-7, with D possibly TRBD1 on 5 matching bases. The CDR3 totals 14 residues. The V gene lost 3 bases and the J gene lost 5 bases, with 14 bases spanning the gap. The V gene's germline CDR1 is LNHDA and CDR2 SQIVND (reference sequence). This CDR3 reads CASSIQGIDDEQYF. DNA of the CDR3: TGTGCCAGTAGTATCCAGGGTATAGACGACGAGCAGTACTTC.

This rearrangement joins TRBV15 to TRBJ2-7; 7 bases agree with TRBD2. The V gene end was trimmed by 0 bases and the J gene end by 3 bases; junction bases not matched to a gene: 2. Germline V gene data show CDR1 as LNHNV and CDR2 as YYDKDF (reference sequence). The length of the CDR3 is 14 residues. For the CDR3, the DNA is TGTGCCACCAGCAGAGATCGCGGGGGCTACGAGCAGTACTTC. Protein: CATSRDRGGYEQYF.

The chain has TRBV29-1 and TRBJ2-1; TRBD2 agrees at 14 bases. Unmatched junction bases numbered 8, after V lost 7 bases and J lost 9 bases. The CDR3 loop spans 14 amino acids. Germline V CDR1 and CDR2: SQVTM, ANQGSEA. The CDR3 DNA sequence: TGCAGCGGGGGGACTAGCGGGGGCCCTGGTGAGCAGTTCTTC. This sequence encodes CSGGTSGGPGEQFF.

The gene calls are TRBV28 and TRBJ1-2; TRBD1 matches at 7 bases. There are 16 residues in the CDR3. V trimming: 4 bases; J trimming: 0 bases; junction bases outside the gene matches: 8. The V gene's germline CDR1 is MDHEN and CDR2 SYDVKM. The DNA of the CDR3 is TGTGCCAGCAGTTATCCGCCGGGACAGCCTAACTATGGCTACACCTTC. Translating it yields CASSYPPGQPNYGYTF.

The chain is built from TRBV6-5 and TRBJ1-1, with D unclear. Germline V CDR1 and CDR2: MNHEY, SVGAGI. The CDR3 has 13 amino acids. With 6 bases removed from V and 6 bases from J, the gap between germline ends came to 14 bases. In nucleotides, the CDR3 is TGTGCCAGCAGAAAAGGGTGGGAGGCTGAAGCTTTCTTT. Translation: CASRKGWEAEAFF.

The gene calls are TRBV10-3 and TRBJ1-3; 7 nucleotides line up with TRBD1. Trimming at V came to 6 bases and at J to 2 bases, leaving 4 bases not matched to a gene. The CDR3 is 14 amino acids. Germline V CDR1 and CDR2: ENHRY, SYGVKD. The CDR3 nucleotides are TGTGCCATCAGCAGACAGGGAGCTGGAAACACCATATATTTT. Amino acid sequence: CAISRQGAGNTIYF.

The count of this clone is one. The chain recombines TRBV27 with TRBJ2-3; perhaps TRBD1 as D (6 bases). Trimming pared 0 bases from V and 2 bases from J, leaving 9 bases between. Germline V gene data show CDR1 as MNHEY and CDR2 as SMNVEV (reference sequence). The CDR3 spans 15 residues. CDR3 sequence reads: CASSLSNRDTDTQYF. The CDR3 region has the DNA TGTGCCAGCAGTTTATCAAACAGGGACACAGATACGCAGTATTTT.

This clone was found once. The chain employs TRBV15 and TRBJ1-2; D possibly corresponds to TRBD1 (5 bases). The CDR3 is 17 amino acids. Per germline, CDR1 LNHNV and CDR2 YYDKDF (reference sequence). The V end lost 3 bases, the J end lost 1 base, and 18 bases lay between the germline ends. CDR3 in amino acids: CATSSPLRGGINYGYTF. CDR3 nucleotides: TGTGCCACCAGCAGTCCCCTCCGGGGGGGAATTAACTATGGCTACACCTTC.

The CDR3: CASSFPRQGGYGYTF. CDR3 sequence (DNA): TGTGCCAGCAGCTTCCCACGACAGGGGGGGTATGGCTACACCTTC. This sequence joins TRBV7-2 and TRBJ1-2; 9 positions match TRBD1. The germline V gene encodes CDR1 SGHTA and CDR2 FQGNSA. V lost 3 bases to trimming and J lost 5 bases; unmatched junction nucleotides: 7. This CDR3 contains 15 residues. Full variable domain (outside the CDR3, taken from reference TRBV7-2 and TRBJ1-2): GAGVSQSPSNKVTEKGKDVELRCDPISGHTALYWYRQSLGQGLEFLIYFQGNSAPDKSGLPSDRFSAERTGGSVSTLTIQRTQQEDSAVYLCASSFPRQGGYGYTFGSGTRLTVV.

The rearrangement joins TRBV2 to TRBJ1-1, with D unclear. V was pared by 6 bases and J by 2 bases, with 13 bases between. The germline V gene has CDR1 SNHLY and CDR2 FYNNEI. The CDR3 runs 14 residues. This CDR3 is CASRQDIINTEAFF. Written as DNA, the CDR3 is TGTGCCAGCAGGCAAGACATTATCAACACTGAAGCTTTCTTT.

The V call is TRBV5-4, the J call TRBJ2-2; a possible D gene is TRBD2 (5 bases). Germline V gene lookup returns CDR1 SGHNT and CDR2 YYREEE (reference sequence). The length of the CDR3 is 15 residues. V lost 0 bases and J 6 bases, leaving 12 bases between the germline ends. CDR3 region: CASSLAGTRAGELFF. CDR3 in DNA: TGTGCCAGCAGCTTGGCGGGAACTAGAGCCGGGGAGCTGTTTTTT.

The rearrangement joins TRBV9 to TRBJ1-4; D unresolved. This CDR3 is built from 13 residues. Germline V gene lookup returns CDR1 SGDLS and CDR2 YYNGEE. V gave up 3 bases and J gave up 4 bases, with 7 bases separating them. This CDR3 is CASSGAGNEKLFF. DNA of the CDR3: TGTGCCAGCAGCGGGGCCGGTAATGAAAAACTGTTTTTT.

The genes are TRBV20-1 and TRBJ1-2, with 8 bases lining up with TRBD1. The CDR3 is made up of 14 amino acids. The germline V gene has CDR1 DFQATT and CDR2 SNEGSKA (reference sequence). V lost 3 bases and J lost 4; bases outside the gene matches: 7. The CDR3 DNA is TGCAGTGCTAGTAGCGGACAGGGCGTCTATGGCTACACCTTC. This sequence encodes CSASSGQGVYGYTF.

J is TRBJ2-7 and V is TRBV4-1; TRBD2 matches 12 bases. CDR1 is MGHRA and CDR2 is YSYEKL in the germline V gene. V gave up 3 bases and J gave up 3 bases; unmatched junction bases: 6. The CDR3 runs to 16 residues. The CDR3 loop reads CASSQTRTSGIYEQYF. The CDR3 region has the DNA TGCGCCAGCAGCCAGACGAGGACTAGCGGGATCTACGAGCAGTACTTC.